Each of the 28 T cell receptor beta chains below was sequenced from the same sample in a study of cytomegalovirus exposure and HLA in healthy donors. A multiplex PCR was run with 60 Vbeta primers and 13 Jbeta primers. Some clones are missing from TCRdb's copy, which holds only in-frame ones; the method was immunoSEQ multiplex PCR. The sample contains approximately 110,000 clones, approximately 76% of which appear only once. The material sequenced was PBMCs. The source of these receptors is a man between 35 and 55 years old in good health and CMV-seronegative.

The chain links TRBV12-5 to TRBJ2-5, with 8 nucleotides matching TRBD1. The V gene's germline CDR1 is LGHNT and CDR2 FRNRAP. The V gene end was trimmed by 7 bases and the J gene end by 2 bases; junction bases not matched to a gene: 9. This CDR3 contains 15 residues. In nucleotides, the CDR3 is TGTGCTAGTGCCTTACAGGGGGGTGTACAAGAGACCCAGTACTTC. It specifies CASALQGGVQETQYF. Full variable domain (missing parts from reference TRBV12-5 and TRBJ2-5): DARVTQTPRHKVTEMGQEVTMRCQPILGHNTVFWYRQTMMQGLELLAYFRNRAPLDDSGMPKDRFSAEMPDATLATLKIQPSEPRDSAVYFCASALQGGVQETQYFGPGTRLLVL.

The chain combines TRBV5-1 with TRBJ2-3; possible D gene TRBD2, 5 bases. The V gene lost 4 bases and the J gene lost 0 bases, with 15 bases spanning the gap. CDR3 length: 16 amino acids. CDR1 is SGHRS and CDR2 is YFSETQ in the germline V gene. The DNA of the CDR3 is TGCGCCAGCAGCGAGGGTTCTAGCCCAAGCACAGATACGCAGTATTTT. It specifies CASSEGSSPSTDTQYF.

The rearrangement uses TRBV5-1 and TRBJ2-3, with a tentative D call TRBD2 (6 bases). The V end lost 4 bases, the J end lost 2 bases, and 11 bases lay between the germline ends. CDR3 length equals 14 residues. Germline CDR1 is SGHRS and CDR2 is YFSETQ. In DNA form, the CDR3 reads TGCGCCAGCAGCACGGGACTCAACACAGATACGCAGTATTTT. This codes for CASSTGLNTDTQYF.

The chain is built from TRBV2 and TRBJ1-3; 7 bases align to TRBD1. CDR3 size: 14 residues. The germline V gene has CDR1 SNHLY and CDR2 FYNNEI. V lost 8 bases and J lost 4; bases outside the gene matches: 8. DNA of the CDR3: TGTGCCAGCTCTTCGGACAGGACCGGAAACACCATATATTTT. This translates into CASSSDRTGNTIYF.

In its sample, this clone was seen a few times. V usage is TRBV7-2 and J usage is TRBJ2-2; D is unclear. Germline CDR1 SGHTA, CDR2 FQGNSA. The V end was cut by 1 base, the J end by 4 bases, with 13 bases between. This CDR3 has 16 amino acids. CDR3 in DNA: TGTGCCAGCAGCTTAGGATTAGCTGGGTCCACCGGGGAGCTGTTTTTT. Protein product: CASSLGLAGSTGELFF. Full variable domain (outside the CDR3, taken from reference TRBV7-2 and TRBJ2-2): GAGVSQSPSNKVTEKGKDVELRCDPISGHTALYWYRQSLGQGLEFLIYFQGNSAPDKSGLPSDRFSAERTGGSVSTLTIQRTQQEDSAVYLCASSLGLAGSTGELFFGEGSRLTVL.

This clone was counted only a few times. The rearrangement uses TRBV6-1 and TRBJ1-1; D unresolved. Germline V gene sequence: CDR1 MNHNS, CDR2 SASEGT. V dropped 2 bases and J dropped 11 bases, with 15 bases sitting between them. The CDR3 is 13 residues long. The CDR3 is CASSEIEAAWAFF. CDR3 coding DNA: TGTGCCAGCAGTGAAATTGAAGCAGCGTGGGCTTTCTTT.

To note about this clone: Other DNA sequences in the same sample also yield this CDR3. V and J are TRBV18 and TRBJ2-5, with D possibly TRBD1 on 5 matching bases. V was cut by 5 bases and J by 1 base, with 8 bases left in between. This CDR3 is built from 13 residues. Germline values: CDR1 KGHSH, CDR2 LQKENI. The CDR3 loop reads CASSKTAQETQYF. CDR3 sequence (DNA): TGTGCCAGCTCAAAGACAGCCCAAGAGACCCAGTACTTC.

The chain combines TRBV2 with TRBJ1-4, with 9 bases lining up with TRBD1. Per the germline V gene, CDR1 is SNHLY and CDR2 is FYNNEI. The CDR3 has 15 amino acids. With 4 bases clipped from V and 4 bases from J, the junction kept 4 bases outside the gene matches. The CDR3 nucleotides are TGTGCCAGCAGTGTACAGGGGGCCAATAATGAAAAACTGTTTTTT. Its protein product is CASSVQGANNEKLFF.

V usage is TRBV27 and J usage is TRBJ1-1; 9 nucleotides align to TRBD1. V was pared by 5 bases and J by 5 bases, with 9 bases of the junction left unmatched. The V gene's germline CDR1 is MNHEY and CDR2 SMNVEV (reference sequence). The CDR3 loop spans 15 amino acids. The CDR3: CASSVQGALGTEAFF. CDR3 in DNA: TGTGCCAGCAGTGTACAGGGGGCTTTGGGTACTGAAGCTTTCTTT.

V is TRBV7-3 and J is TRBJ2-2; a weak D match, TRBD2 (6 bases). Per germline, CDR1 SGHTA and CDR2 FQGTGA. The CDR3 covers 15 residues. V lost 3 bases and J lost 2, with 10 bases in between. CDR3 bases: TGTGCCAGCAGCTTCGAAGCGGGTAACACCGGGGAGCTGTTTTTT. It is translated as CASSFEAGNTGELFF.

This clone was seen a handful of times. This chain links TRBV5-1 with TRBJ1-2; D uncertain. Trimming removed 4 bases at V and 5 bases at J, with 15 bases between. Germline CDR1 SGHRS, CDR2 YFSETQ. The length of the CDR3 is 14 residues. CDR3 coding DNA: TGCGCCAGCAGCCCGGACCGAGCGGGGTATGGCTACACCTTC. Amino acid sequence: CASSPDRAGYGYTF.

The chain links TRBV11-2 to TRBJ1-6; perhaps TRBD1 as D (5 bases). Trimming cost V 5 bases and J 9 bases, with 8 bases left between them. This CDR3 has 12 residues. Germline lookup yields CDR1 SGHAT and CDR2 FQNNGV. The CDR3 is CASSAGFSPLHF. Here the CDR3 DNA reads TGTGCCAGCAGCGCAGGGTTTTCACCCCTCCACTTT.

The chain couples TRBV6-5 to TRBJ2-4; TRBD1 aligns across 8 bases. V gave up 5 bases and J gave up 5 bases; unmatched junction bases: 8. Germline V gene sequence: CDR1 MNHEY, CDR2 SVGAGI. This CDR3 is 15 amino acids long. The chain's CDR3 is CASSPGQGRQNIQYF. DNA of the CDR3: TGTGCCAGCAGTCCCGGACAGGGTAGACAAAACATTCAGTACTTC.

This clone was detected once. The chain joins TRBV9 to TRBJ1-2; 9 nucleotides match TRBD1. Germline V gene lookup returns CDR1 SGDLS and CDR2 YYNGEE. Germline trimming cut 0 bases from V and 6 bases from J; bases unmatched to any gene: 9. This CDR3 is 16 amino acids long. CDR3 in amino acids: CASSVDPQGAYNGYTF. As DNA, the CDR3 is TGTGCCAGCAGCGTAGACCCACAGGGGGCGTATAATGGCTACACCTTC.

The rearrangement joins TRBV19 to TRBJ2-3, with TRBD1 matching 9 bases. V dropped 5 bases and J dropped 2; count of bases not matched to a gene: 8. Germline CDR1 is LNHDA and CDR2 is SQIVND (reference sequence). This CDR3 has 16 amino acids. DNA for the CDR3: TGTGCCAGTAGTTCAGATACAGGGGGCTACACAGATACGCAGTATTTT. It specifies CASSSDTGGYTDTQYF.

CDR3 in amino acids: CASSRQGVTEAFF. Written as DNA, the CDR3 is TGTGCCAGCAGTCGGCAAGGGGTCACTGAAGCTTTCTTT. The gene calls are TRBV7-6 and TRBJ1-1; possible D gene TRBD1, 5 bases. Germline V gives CDR1 SGHVS, CDR2 FNYEAQ. This CDR3 is 13 amino acids long. V was clipped by 6 bases and J by 4 bases, with 12 bases between them.

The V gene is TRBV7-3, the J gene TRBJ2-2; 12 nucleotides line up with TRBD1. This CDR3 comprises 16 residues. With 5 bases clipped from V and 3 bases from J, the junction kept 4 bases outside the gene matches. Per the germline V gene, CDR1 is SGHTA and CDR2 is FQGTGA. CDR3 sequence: CASSQGDRGHTGELFF. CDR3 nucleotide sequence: TGTGCCAGCAGCCAAGGGGACAGGGGGCACACCGGGGAGCTGTTTTTT. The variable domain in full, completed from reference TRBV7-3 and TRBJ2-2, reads GAGVSQTPSNKVTEKGKYVELRCDPISGHTALYWYRQSLGQGPEFLIYFQGTGAADDSGLPNDRFFAVRPEGSVSTLKIQRTERGDSAVYLCASSQGDRGHTGELFFGEGSRLTVL.

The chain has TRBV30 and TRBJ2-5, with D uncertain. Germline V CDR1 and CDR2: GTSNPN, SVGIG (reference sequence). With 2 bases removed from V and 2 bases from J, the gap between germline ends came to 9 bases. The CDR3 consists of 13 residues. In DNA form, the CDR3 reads TGTGCCTGGAGTATTACAGCACAAGAGACCCAGTACTTC. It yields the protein CAWSITAQETQYF.

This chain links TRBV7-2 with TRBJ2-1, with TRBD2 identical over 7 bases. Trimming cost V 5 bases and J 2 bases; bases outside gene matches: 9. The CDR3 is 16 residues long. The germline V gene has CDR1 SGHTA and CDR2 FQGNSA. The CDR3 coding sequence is TGTGCCAGCAGCGAACCCGGGACTACCCCCTACAATGAGCAGTTCTTC. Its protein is CASSEPGTTPYNEQFF.

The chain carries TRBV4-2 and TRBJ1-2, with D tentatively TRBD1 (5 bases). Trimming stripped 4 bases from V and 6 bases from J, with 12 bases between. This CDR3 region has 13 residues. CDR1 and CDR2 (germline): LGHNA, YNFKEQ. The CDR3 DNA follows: TGTGCCAGCAGCCCCCGGGACTTCGATGGCTACACCTTC. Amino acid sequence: CASSPRDFDGYTF.

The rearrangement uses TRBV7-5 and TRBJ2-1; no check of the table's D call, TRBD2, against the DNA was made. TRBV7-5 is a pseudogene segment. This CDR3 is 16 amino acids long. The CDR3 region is CARSLGGGEMVNEQFF. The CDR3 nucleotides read TGTGCCAGAAGCTTGGGGGGGGGCGAGATGGTAAATGAGCAGTTCTTC.

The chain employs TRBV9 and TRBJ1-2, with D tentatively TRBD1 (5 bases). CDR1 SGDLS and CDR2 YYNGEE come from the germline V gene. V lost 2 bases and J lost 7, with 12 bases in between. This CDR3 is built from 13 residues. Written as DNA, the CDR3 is TGTGCCAGCAGCGTGGGGCAGGCGGCTGGCTACACCTTC. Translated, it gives CASSVGQAAGYTF.

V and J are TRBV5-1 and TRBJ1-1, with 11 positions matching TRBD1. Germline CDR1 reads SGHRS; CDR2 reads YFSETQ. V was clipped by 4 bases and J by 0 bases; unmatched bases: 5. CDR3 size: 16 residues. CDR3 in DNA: TGCGCCAGCAGCGGGACAGGGGGAAACTTGAACACTGAAGCTTTCTTT. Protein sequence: CASSGTGGNLNTEAFF.

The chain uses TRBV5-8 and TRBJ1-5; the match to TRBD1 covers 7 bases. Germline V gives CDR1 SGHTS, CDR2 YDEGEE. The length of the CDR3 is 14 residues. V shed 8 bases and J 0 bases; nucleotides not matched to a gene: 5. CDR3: CASVGQPSNQPQHF. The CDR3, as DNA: TGTGCCAGTGTGGGACAGCCTAGCAATCAGCCCCAGCATTTT.

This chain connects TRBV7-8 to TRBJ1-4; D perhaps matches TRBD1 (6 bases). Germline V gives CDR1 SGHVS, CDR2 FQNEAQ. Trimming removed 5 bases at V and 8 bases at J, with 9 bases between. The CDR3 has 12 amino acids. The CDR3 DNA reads TGTGCCAGCAGCCTCGGACAGGAAAAACTGTTTTTT. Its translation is CASSLGQEKLFF.

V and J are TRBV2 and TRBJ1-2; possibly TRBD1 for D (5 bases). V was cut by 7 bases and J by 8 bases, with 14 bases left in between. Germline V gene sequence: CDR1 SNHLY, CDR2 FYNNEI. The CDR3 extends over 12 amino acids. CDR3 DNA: TGTGCCAGCACTCAGGGCATCTTAGGCTACACCTTC. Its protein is CASTQGILGYTF.

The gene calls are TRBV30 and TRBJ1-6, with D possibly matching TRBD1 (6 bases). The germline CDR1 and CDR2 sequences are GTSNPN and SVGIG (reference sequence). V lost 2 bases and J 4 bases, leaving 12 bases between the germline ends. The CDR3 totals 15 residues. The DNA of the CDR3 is TGTGCCTGGAGTTATCAGGGGCCTTATAATTCACCCCTCCACTTT. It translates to CAWSYQGPYNSPLHF.

The CDR3 nucleotides read TGTGCCAGCACCCAGACAGGGCTTATGGGTGGCTACACCTTC. Amino acids: CASTQTGLMGGYTF. The V gene is TRBV28, the J gene TRBJ1-2, with TRBD1 identical over 7 bases. V dropped 7 bases and J dropped 7; count of bases not matched to a gene: 12. Germline lookup yields CDR1 MDHEN and CDR2 SYDVKM. This CDR3 comprises 14 residues.